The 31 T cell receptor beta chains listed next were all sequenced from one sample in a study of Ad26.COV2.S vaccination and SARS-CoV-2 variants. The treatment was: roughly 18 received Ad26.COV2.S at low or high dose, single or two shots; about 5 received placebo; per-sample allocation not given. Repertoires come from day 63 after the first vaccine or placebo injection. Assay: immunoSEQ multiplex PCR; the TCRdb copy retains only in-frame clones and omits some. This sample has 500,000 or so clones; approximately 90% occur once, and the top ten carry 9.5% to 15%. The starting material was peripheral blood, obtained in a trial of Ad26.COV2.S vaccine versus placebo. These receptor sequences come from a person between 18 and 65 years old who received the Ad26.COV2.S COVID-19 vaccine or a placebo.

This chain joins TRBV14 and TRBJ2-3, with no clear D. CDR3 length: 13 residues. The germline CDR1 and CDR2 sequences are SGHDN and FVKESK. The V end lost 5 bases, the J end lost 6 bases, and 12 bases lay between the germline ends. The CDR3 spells CASSVGRRDTQYF. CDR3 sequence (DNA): TGTGCCAGCAGCGTAGGTAGGCGGGATACGCAGTATTTT.

CDR3 region: CASRKLQGSYEQYF. The CDR3 nucleotides are TGTGCCAGTAGAAAACTACAGGGGTCCTACGAGCAGTACTTC. The chain combines TRBV19 with TRBJ2-7, with 7 bases fitting TRBD1. In germline, CDR1 is LNHDA, CDR2 SQIVND (reference sequence). The CDR3 loop spans 14 amino acids. The V segment lost 6 bases and the J segment 1 base; nucleotides outside the gene matches: 6.

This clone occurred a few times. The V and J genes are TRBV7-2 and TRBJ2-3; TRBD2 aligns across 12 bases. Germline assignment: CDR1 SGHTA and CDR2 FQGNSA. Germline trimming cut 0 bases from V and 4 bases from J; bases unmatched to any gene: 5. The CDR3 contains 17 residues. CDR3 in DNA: TGTGCCAGCAGCTTAGCGGGGGGACTAGCGGGTTCAGATACGCAGTATTTT. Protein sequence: CASSLAGGLAGSDTQYF.

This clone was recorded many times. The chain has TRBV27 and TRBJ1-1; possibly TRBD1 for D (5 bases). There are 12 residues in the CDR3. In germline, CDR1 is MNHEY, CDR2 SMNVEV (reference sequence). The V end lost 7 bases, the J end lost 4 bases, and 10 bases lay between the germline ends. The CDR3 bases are TGTGCCAGCAAGCAGGGTGGCACTGAAGCTTTCTTT. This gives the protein CASKQGGTEAFF.

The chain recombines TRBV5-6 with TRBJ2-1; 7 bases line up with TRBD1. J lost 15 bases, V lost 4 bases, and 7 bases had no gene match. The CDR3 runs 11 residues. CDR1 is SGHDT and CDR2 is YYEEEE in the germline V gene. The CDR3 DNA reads TGTGCCAGCAGCAACAGGGGCGAGGCGTTCTTC. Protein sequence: CASSNRGEAFF.

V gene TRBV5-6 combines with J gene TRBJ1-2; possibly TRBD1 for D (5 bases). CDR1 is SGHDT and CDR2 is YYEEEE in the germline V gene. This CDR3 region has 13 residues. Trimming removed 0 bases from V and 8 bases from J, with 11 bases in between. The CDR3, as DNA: TGTGCCAGCAGCTTGGACGGGGCGGCCGGCTACACCTTC. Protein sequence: CASSLDGAAGYTF.

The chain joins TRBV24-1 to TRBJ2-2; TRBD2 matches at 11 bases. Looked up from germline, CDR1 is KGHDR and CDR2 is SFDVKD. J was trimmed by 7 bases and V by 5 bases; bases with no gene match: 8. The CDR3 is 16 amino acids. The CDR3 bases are TGTGCCACCAGTGTCCAACTAGCGGGAGTGGGCGGGGAGCTGTTTTTT. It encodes CATSVQLAGVGGELFF.

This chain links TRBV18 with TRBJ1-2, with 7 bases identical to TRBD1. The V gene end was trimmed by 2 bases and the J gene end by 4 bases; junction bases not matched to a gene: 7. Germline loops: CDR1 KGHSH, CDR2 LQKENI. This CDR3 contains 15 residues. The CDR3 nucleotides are TGTGCCAGCTCACCAGCGACAGGGCGCTCCTATGGCTACACCTTC. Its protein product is CASSPATGRSYGYTF.

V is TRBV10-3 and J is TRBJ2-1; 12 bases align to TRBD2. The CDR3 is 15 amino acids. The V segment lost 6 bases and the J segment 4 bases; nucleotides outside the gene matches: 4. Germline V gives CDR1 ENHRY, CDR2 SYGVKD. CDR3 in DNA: TGTGCCATCAGGCCGGGACTAGCGGGTTACAATGAGCAGTTCTTC. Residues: CAIRPGLAGYNEQFF.

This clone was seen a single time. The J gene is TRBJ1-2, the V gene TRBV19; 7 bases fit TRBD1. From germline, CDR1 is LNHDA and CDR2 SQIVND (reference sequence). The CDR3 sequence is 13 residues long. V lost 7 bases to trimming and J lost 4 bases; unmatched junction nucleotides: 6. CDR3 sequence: CASTLNRGYGYTF. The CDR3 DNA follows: TGTGCCAGTACCCTAAACAGGGGCTATGGCTACACCTTC.

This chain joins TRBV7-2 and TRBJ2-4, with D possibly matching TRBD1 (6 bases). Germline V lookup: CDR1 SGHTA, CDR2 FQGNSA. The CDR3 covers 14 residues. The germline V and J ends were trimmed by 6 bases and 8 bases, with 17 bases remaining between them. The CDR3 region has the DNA TGTGCCAGCAGTCCTCCTGGTAACAGGGACATTCAGTACTTC. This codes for CASSPPGNRDIQYF.

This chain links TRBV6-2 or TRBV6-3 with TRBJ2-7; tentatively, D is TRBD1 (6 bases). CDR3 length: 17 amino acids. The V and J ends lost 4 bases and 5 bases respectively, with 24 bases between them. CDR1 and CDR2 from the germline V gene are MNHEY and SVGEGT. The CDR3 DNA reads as TGTGCCAGCAGTTCCACAGGCCCGAGGGGGTTTTGGGACGAGCAGTACTTC. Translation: CASSSTGPRGFWDEQYF.

CDR3 region: CATNPVGGFYEQYF. CDR3 sequence (DNA): TGTGCCACGAATCCCGTGGGGGGCTTTTACGAGCAGTACTTC. The chain links TRBV5-8 to TRBJ2-7; D is possibly TRBD1 or TRBD2 (6 bases each). Trimming shortened V by 9 bases and J by 4 bases, and 20 bases separated the two germline ends. The CDR3 consists of 14 residues. The germline gives CDR1 SGHTS, CDR2 YDEGEE.

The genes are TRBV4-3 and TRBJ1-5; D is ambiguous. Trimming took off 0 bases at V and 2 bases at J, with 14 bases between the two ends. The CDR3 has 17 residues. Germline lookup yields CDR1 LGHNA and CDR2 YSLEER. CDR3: CASSQDSAGRRNQPQHF. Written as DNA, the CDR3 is TGCGCCAGCAGCCAAGATTCAGCAGGTCGCCGCAATCAGCCCCAGCATTTT.

CDR3 DNA: TGTGCCATCAGTGAGTCGAATCGGACTAACGGCTCCTACGAGCAGTACTTC. This sequence encodes CAISESNRTNGSYEQYF. The J gene is TRBJ2-7, the V gene TRBV10-3; D possibly corresponds to TRBD2 (6 bases). This CDR3 has 17 residues. Trimming shortened V by 0 bases and J by 0 bases, and 15 bases separated the two germline ends. Germline values: CDR1 ENHRY, CDR2 SYGVKD.

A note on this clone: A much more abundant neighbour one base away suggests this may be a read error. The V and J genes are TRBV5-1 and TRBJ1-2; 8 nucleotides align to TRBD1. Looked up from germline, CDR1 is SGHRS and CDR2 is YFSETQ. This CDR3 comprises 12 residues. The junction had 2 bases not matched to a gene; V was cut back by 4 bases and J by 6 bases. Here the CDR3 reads CASSVDRDGYTF. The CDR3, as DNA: TGCGCCAGCAGCGTGGACAGGGATGGCTACACCTTC.

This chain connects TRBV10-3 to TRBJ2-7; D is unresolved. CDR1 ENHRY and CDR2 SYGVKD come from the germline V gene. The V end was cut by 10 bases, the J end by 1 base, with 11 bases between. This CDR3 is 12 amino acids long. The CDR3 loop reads CATGRQSYEQYF. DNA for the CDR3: TGTGCCACCGGGCGGCAGTCCTACGAGCAGTACTTC.

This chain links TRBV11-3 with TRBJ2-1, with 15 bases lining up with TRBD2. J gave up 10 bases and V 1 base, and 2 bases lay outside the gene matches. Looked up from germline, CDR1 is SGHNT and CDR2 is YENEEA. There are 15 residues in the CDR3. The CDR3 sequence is CASSLGGLAGGEQFF. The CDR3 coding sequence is TGTGCCAGCAGCTTAGGCGGACTAGCGGGAGGGGAGCAGTTCTTC.

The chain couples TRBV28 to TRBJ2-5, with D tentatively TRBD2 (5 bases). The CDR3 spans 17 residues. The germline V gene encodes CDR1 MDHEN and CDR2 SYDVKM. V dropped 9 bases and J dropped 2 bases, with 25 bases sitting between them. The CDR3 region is CASSPSGLGALQETQYF. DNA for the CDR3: TGTGCCAGTAGTCCCTCGGGGTTAGGCGCGCTACAAGAGACCCAGTACTTC.

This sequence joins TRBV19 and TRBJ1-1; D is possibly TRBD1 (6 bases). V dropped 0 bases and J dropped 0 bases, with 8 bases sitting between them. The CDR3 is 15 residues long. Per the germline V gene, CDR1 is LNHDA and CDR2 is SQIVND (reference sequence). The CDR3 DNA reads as TGTGCCAGTAGTATAGACAGGGACATGAACACTGAAGCTTTCTTT. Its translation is CASSIDRDMNTEAFF. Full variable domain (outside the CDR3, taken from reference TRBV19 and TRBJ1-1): DGGITQSPKYLFRKEGQNVTLSCEQNLNHDAMYWYRQDPGQGLRLIYYSQIVNDFQKGDIAEGYSVSREKKESFPLTVTSAQKNPTAFYLCASSIDRDMNTEAFFGQGTRLTVV.

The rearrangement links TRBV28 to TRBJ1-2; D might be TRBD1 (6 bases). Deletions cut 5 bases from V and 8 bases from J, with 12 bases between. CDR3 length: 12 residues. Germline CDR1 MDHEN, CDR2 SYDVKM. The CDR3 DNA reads TGTGCCAGCAGTCAGGGGTTTCGGGGCTACACCTTC. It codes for CASSQGFRGYTF.

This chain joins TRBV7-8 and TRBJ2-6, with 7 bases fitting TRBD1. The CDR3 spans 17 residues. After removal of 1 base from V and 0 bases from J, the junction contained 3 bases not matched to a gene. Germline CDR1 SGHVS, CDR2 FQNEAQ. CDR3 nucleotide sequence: TGTGCCAGCAGCTTAGGCAGGGGGTACTCTGGGGCCAACGTCCTGACTTTC. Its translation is CASSLGRGYSGANVLTF. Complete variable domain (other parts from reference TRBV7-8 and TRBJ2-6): GAGVSQSPRYKVAKRGQDVALRCDPISGHVSLFWYQQALGQGPEFLTYFQNEAQLDKSGLPSDRFFAERPEGSVSTLKIQRTQQEDSAVYLCASSLGRGYSGANVLTFGAGSRLTVL.

CDR3 sequence (DNA): TGTGCCACCGAAGGGGGTGACTACGAGCAGTACTTC. It is translated as CATEGGDYEQYF. The V call is TRBV28, the J call TRBJ2-7, with D possibly TRBD1 on 6 matching bases. The germline V gene encodes CDR1 MDHEN and CDR2 SYDVKM. The CDR3 spans 12 residues. V dropped 10 bases and J dropped 3 bases, with 13 bases sitting between them.

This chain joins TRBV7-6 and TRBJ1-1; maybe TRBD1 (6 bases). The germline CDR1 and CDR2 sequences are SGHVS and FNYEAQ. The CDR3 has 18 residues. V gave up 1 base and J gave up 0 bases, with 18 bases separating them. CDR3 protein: CASSLGAGAAGVNTEAFF. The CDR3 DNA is TGTGCCAGCAGCTTAGGGGCAGGGGCGGCGGGGGTGAACACTGAAGCTTTCTTT.

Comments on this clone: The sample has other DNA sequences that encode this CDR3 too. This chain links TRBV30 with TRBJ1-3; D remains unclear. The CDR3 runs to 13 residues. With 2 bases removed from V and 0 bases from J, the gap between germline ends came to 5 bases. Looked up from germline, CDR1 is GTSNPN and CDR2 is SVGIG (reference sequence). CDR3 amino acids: CAWSPGSGNTIYF. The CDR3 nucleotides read TGTGCCTGGAGTCCCGGCTCTGGAAACACCATATATTTT.

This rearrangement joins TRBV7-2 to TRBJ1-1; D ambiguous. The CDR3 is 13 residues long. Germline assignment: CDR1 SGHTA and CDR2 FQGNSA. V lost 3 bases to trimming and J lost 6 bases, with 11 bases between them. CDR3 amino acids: CASSFSRVAEAFF. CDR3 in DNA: TGTGCCAGCAGCTTTTCTAGGGTGGCTGAAGCTTTCTTT.

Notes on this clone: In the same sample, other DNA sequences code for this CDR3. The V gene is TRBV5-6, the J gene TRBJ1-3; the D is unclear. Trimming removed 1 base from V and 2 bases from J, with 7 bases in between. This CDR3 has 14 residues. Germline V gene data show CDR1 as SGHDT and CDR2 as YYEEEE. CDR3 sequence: CASSLRGPGNTIYF. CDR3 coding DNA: TGTGCCAGCAGCTTGCGCGGACCTGGAAACACCATATATTTT.

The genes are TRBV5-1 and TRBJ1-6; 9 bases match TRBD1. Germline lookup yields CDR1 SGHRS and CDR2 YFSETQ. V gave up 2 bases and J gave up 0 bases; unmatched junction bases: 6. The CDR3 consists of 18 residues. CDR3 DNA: TGCGCCAGCAGCTTCTCTACAGGGGGCAACTCCTATAATTCACCCCTCCACTTT. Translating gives CASSFSTGGNSYNSPLHF.

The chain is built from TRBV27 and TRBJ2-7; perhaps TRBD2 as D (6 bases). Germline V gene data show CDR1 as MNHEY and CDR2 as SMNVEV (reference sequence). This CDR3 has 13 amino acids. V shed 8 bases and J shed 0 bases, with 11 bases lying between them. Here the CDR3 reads CASRDFSSYEQYF. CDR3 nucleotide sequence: TGTGCCAGCCGGGACTTCAGCTCCTACGAGCAGTACTTC.

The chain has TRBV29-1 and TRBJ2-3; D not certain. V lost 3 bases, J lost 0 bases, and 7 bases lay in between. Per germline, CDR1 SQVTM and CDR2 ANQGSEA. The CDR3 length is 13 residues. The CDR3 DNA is TGCAGCGTTGATTCGGATAGCACAGATACGCAGTATTTT. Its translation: CSVDSDSTDTQYF.

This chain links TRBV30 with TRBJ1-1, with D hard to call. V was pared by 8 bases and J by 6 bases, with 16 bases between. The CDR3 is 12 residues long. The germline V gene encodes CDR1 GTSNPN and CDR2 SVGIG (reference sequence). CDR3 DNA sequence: TGTGCCAGGGAAGGGCGATTCGCTGAAGCTTTCTTT. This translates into CAREGRFAEAFF. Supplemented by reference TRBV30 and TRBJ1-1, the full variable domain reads SQTIHQWPATLVQPVGSPLSLECTVEGTSNPNLYWYRQAAGRGLQLLFYSVGIGQISSEVPQNLSASRPQDRQFILSSKKLLLSDSGFYLCAREGRFAEAFFGQGTRLTVV.